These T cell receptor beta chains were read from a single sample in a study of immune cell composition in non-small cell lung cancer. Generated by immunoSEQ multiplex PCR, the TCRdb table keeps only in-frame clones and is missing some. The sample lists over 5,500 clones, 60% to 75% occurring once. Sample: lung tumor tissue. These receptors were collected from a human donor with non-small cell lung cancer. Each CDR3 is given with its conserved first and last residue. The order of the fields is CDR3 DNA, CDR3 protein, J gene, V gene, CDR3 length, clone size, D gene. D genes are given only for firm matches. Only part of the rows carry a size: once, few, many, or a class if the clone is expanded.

CDR3 DNA: TGTGCCAGCAGACAAGCGGGGGCCGACTCCGAGCAGTACTTC; CDR3 protein: CASRQAGADSEQYF; J gene: TRBJ2-7; V gene: TRBV11-2; CDR3 length: 14; clone size: NA; D gene: TRBD2
CDR3 DNA: TGTGCCAGCCGAGCTTCAGGGACAGGGAGGGTCAATGAGCAGTTCTTC; CDR3 protein: CASRASGTGRVNEQFF; J gene: TRBJ2-1; V gene: TRBV7-2; CDR3 length: 16; clone size: NA; D gene: TRBD1
CDR3 DNA: TGTGCCAGCAGTTCCCCCGGACTAGCGGGTCTCGTTGGCACCGGGGAGCTGTTTTTT; CDR3 protein: CASSSPGLAGLVGTGELFF; J gene: TRBJ2-2; V gene: TRBV27; CDR3 length: 19; clone size: NA; D gene: TRBD2
CDR3 DNA: TGTGCCAGCGAGGGGGCAACTGAAGCTTTCTTT; CDR3 protein: CASEGATEAFF; J gene: TRBJ1-1; V gene: TRBV6-5; CDR3 length: 11; clone size: few; D gene: TRBD1
CDR3 DNA: TGTGCCAGCTCAGGACAGCGGAACACTGAAGCTTTCTTT; CDR3 protein: CASSGQRNTEAFF; J gene: TRBJ1-1; V gene: TRBV18; CDR3 length: 13; clone size: NA; D gene: NA
CDR3 DNA: TGTGCCAGCAAGGGGGGGGTTGGCTACACCTTC; CDR3 protein: CASKGGVGYTF; J gene: TRBJ1-2; V gene: TRBV25-1; CDR3 length: 11; clone size: NA; D gene: NA
CDR3 DNA: TGTGCCACCAGCATTGACAGGGCCAGCTCTGGGGCCAACGTCCTGACTTTC; CDR3 protein: CATSIDRASSGANVLTF; J gene: TRBJ2-6; V gene: TRBV15; CDR3 length: 17; clone size: NA; D gene: TRBD1
CDR3 DNA: TGCGCCAGCAGCCCCGGACAGACCTCCTACAATGAGCAGTTCTTC; CDR3 protein: CASSPGQTSYNEQFF; J gene: TRBJ2-1; V gene: TRBV5-1; CDR3 length: 15; clone size: NA; D gene: NA
CDR3 DNA: TGCGCCAGCAGCTTGGGGACGGTAGCGGGAGCCGATGAGACCCAGTACTTC; CDR3 protein: CASSLGTVAGADETQYF; J gene: TRBJ2-5; V gene: TRBV5-1; CDR3 length: 17; clone size: once; D gene: TRBD2
CDR3 DNA: TGCGCCAGCAGCTTGGAACTAGCGGGAAACTACGAGCAGTACTTC; CDR3 protein: CASSLELAGNYEQYF; J gene: TRBJ2-7; V gene: TRBV5-1; CDR3 length: 15; clone size: once; D gene: TRBD2
CDR3 DNA: TGTGCCAGCAGCACCGGGACAGCCTATAATTCACCCCTCCACTTT; CDR3 protein: CASSTGTAYNSPLHF; J gene: TRBJ1-6; V gene: TRBV5-5; CDR3 length: 15; clone size: NA; D gene: TRBD1
CDR3 DNA: TGTGCCAGCAGTGACAGGGTGGTACCTGAAGCTTTCTTT; CDR3 protein: CASSDRVVPEAFF; J gene: TRBJ1-1; V gene: TRBV6-1; CDR3 length: 13; clone size: NA; D gene: NA
CDR3 DNA: TGTGCCAGCAGTTTCAGCCTCGCGGGTCGCCAGTACTTC; CDR3 protein: CASSFSLAGRQYF; J gene: TRBJ2-7; V gene: TRBV27; CDR3 length: 13; clone size: few; D gene: NA
CDR3 DNA: TGTGCCACCAGCAGAGCGGGGACTAGCGGGGACTACGAGCAGTACTTC; CDR3 protein: CATSRAGTSGDYEQYF; J gene: TRBJ2-7; V gene: TRBV15; CDR3 length: 16; clone size: NA; D gene: TRBD2
CDR3 DNA: TGTGCCAGCAGTAACAACATGGGAGCCTACGAGCAGTACTTC; CDR3 protein: CASSNNMGAYEQYF; J gene: TRBJ2-7; V gene: TRBV6-6; CDR3 length: 14; clone size: NA; D gene: NA
CDR3 DNA: TGCAGCGGACGTAGCGGGAGGGCCGCTAATACGCAGTATTTT; CDR3 protein: CSGRSGRAANTQYF; J gene: TRBJ2-3; V gene: TRBV29-1; CDR3 length: 14; clone size: NA; D gene: TRBD2
CDR3 DNA: TGTGCCAGCAGCGTAGCGGGACAGGGGTATGGCTACACCTTC; CDR3 protein: CASSVAGQGYGYTF; J gene: TRBJ1-2; V gene: TRBV9; CDR3 length: 14; clone size: few; D gene: TRBD1
CDR3 DNA: TGTGCCAGCTCGGTAGGGGGCTATAACACTGAAGCTTTCTTT; CDR3 protein: CASSVGGYNTEAFF; J gene: TRBJ1-1; V gene: TRBV18; CDR3 length: 14; clone size: NA; D gene: TRBD1
CDR3 DNA: TGCGCCAGCAGCTCCAGACTAGCGGGGGGTTCAGATACGCAGTATTTT; CDR3 protein: CASSSRLAGGSDTQYF; J gene: TRBJ2-3; V gene: TRBV5-1; CDR3 length: 16; clone size: NA; D gene: TRBD2
CDR3 DNA: TGTGCCAGCAGCCCACGAGTGGGGCTCCGTTGGACTGAGCAGTTCTTC; CDR3 protein: CASSPRVGLRWTEQFF; J gene: TRBJ2-1; V gene: TRBV7-2; CDR3 length: 16; clone size: NA; D gene: NA
CDR3 DNA: TGTGCCAGCTCACCAATCAGGGGTATCGGGGAGCTGTTTTTT; CDR3 protein: CASSPIRGIGELFF; J gene: TRBJ2-2; V gene: TRBV18; CDR3 length: 14; clone size: NA; D gene: NA
CDR3 DNA: TGTGCCAGTAGTATAGGGGGGGGGAATACTGAAGCTTTCTTT; CDR3 protein: CASSIGGGNTEAFF; J gene: TRBJ1-1; V gene: TRBV19; CDR3 length: 14; clone size: once; D gene: NA
CDR3 DNA: TGTGCCAGCAGCTGGGCCCCAAGCAGCGAGCAGTACTTC; CDR3 protein: CASSWAPSSEQYF; J gene: TRBJ2-7; V gene: TRBV5-4; CDR3 length: 13; clone size: NA; D gene: NA
CDR3 DNA: TGTGCCAGCAGCGGGCAGACAGACCCCTACAATGAGCAGTTCTTC; CDR3 protein: CASSGQTDPYNEQFF; J gene: TRBJ2-1; V gene: TRBV11-3; CDR3 length: 15; clone size: NA; D gene: NA
CDR3 DNA: TGTGCCAGCAGTTACTCTAGCGGGGGGCCTGGGGAGCAGTACTTC; CDR3 protein: CASSYSSGGPGEQYF; J gene: TRBJ2-7; V gene: TRBV6-6; CDR3 length: 15; clone size: once; D gene: TRBD2
CDR3 DNA: TGTGCCAGCAGCTTAGGACAGGGTTCCTACAATGAGCAGTTCTTC; CDR3 protein: CASSLGQGSYNEQFF; J gene: TRBJ2-1; V gene: TRBV7-9; CDR3 length: 15; clone size: NA; D gene: TRBD1
CDR3 DNA: TGTGCCAGCAGCTTAGCCCTCCACATGAACACTGAAGCTTTCTTT; CDR3 protein: CASSLALHMNTEAFF; J gene: TRBJ1-1; V gene: TRBV7-9; CDR3 length: 15; clone size: NA; D gene: NA
CDR3 DNA: TGTGCCAGCAGCTTATGGCAGGGGCCTAACTATGGCTACACCTTC; CDR3 protein: CASSLWQGPNYGYTF; J gene: TRBJ1-2; V gene: TRBV7-6; CDR3 length: 15; clone size: NA; D gene: NA
CDR3 DNA: TGTGCCACCCGAGGGGGCGTGGGTTCACCCCTCCACTTT; CDR3 protein: CATRGGVGSPLHF; J gene: TRBJ1-6; V gene: TRBV10-3; CDR3 length: 13; clone size: NA; D gene: TRBD1
CDR3 DNA: TGTGCCAGCAGCACCGGGACAGGGGGATACAATGAGCAGTTCTTC; CDR3 protein: CASSTGTGGYNEQFF; J gene: TRBJ2-1; V gene: TRBV7-9; CDR3 length: 15; clone size: NA; D gene: TRBD1
CDR3 DNA: TGTGCCAGCAGTGGGACAGGGGGGGAGATGGAGCCCCAGCATTTT; CDR3 protein: CASSGTGGEMEPQHF; J gene: TRBJ1-5; V gene: TRBV2; CDR3 length: 15; clone size: NA; D gene: TRBD1
CDR3 DNA: TGTGCCAGCAGACTAGGCGGGATATCGGATACGCAGTATTTT; CDR3 protein: CASRLGGISDTQYF; J gene: TRBJ2-3; V gene: TRBV28; CDR3 length: 14; clone size: NA; D gene: NA
CDR3 DNA: TGTGCCAGCAGCGTTCCATTACAGGACCGCTCCTACGAGCAGTACTTC; CDR3 protein: CASSVPLQDRSYEQYF; J gene: TRBJ2-7; V gene: TRBV5-4; CDR3 length: 16; clone size: NA; D gene: NA
CDR3 DNA: TGTGCCAGCTCACCACTGGCCGTGAGCACTAAAGCTTTCTTT; CDR3 protein: CASSPLAVSTKAFF; J gene: TRBJ1-1; V gene: TRBV18; CDR3 length: 14; clone size: NA; D gene: NA
CDR3 DNA: TGTGCCAGCAGGTATTCCAACCAGGGGCGTGAGCAGTACTTC; CDR3 protein: CASRYSNQGREQYF; J gene: TRBJ2-7; V gene: TRBV2; CDR3 length: 14; clone size: NA; D gene: NA
CDR3 DNA: TGTGCCAGTGCGGACAGGGGGCGTAGCTATGGCTACACCTTC; CDR3 protein: CASADRGRSYGYTF; J gene: TRBJ1-2; V gene: TRBV6-5; CDR3 length: 14; clone size: NA; D gene: TRBD1
CDR3 DNA: TGTGCCAGCAGCCGGGGGAACAGCTTCTACGAGCAGTACTTC; CDR3 protein: CASSRGNSFYEQYF; J gene: TRBJ2-7; V gene: TRBV9; CDR3 length: 14; clone size: few; D gene: NA
CDR3 DNA: TGTGCCAGCGGGGACTTTTTTACAGATACGCAGTATTTT; CDR3 protein: CASGDFFTDTQYF; J gene: TRBJ2-3; V gene: TRBV2; CDR3 length: 13; clone size: NA; D gene: NA
CDR3 DNA: TGTGCCAGCAGCTTTGGGACAGTTAAATCGAGCTCCTACGAGCAGTACTTC; CDR3 protein: CASSFGTVKSSSYEQYF; J gene: TRBJ2-7; V gene: TRBV7-6; CDR3 length: 17; clone size: NA; D gene: TRBD1
CDR3 DNA: TGCGCCAGCATGGAACAGGGTGGCACCATTCAGTACTTC; CDR3 protein: CASMEQGGTIQYF; J gene: TRBJ2-4; V gene: TRBV10-1; CDR3 length: 13; clone size: NA; D gene: NA
CDR3 DNA: TGTGCCAGCAGTCCCCAACAGGGTCGAGGTTCACCCCTCCACTTT; CDR3 protein: CASSPQQGRGSPLHF; J gene: TRBJ1-6; V gene: TRBV27; CDR3 length: 15; clone size: NA; D gene: NA
CDR3 DNA: TGTGCCGCCAAAGGGGCTAGCGGACTGAACTACTACAATGAGCAGTTCTTC; CDR3 protein: CAAKGASGLNYYNEQFF; J gene: TRBJ2-1; V gene: TRBV28; CDR3 length: 17; clone size: NA; D gene: TRBD2
CDR3 DNA: TGTGCCAGCAGACAGGGAGTAAGCTCTGGGGCCAACGTCCTGACTTTC; CDR3 protein: CASRQGVSSGANVLTF; J gene: TRBJ2-6; V gene: TRBV2; CDR3 length: 16; clone size: NA; D gene: NA
CDR3 DNA: TGTGCCAGCAGATCCGACAGGGGGAGAACTGAAGCTTTCTTT; CDR3 protein: CASRSDRGRTEAFF; J gene: TRBJ1-1; V gene: TRBV2; CDR3 length: 14; clone size: NA; D gene: TRBD1
CDR3 DNA: TGTGCCAGCAGCTTGGTTCCGGGGTGGAATTCACCCCTCCACTTT; CDR3 protein: CASSLVPGWNSPLHF; J gene: TRBJ1-6; V gene: TRBV5-6; CDR3 length: 15; clone size: NA; D gene: NA
CDR3 DNA: TGTGCCAGCTCACCTCAGACAGGGGGTTCTGAAGCTTTCTTT; CDR3 protein: CASSPQTGGSEAFF; J gene: TRBJ1-1; V gene: TRBV18; CDR3 length: 14; clone size: NA; D gene: TRBD1
CDR3 DNA: TGTGCCAGCACCAATTCGGTGGGCAGCGGGAGTTTCCATGAGCAGTTCTTC; CDR3 protein: CASTNSVGSGSFHEQFF; J gene: TRBJ2-1; V gene: TRBV7-2; CDR3 length: 17; clone size: NA; D gene: TRBD2
CDR3 DNA: TGTGCCAGCAGTGACGTCAGGTACGAGCAGTACTTC; CDR3 protein: CASSDVRYEQYF; J gene: TRBJ2-7; V gene: TRBV28; CDR3 length: 12; clone size: NA; D gene: NA
CDR3 DNA: TGCGCCAGCAGGCCGATGACAGGGGAGTATAATTCACCCCTCCACTTT; CDR3 protein: CASRPMTGEYNSPLHF; J gene: TRBJ1-6; V gene: TRBV5-1; CDR3 length: 16; clone size: once; D gene: TRBD1
CDR3 DNA: TGTGCCAGCAGTGAGGGGAGTTATGGCTACACCTTC; CDR3 protein: CASSEGSYGYTF; J gene: TRBJ1-2; V gene: TRBV6-1; CDR3 length: 12; clone size: few; D gene: NA
CDR3 DNA: TGCGCCGGGTTGCCGGGACTAGCGGGAGGCCATACGCAGTATTTT; CDR3 protein: CAGLPGLAGGHTQYF; J gene: TRBJ2-3; V gene: TRBV5-1; CDR3 length: 15; clone size: NA; D gene: TRBD2
CDR3 DNA: TGTGCCAGCAGCCGGGAGGAAGGAGGCACAGATACGCAGTATTTT; CDR3 protein: CASSREEGGTDTQYF; J gene: TRBJ2-3; V gene: TRBV11-3; CDR3 length: 15; clone size: NA; D gene: TRBD2
CDR3 DNA: TGTGCCTGGAGGGGCGGACAGGAATATAATTCACCCCTCCACTTT; CDR3 protein: CAWRGGQEYNSPLHF; J gene: TRBJ1-6; V gene: TRBV30; CDR3 length: 15; clone size: NA; D gene: TRBD1
CDR3 DNA: TGTGCCTGGAGGGAGACTAACAGGGGTACTAATGAAAAACTGTTTTTT; CDR3 protein: CAWRETNRGTNEKLFF; J gene: TRBJ1-4; V gene: TRBV30; CDR3 length: 16; clone size: NA; D gene: TRBD1